At least ten counts were recorded for the clone carrying this T cell receptor beta chain. The data originate from a study of response to subunit inactivated influenza vaccine. This CDR3 has 15 amino acids. V lost 4 bases, J lost 5 bases, and 9 bases stayed unmatched. Germline loops: CDR1 GTSNPN, CDR2 SVGIG (reference sequence). MiXCR, applied by TCRdb to the RT-PCR reads, yields one record per CDR3 protein. The sample comprises approximately 500,000 distinct CDR3 sequences, 12% to 15% of which are singletons, and over 8.5% rests with the top ten. Sequenced here: PBMCs from blood, sampled roughly 12 days after vaccination. The TCR comes from a middle-aged man who received an inactivated influenza vaccine. The rearrangement links TRBV30 to TRBJ2-2; TRBD2 matches at 8 bases. The CDR3 nucleotides are TGTGCCTGGAATCTGAACGGGGGGGCGACCGGGGAGCTGTTTTTT. This gives the protein CAWNLNGGATGELFF.